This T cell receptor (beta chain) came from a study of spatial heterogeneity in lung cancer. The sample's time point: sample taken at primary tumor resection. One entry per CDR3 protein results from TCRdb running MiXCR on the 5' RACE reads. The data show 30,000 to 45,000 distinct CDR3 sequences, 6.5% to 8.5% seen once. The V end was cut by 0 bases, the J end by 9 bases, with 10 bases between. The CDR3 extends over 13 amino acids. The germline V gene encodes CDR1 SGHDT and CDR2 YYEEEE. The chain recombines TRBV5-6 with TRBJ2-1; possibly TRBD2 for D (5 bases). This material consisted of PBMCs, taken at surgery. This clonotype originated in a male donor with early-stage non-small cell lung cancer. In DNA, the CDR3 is TGTGCCAGCAGCTTGGCGGGGAGAGGTGAGCAGTTCTTC. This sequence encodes CASSLAGRGEQFF.